A single sample is the source of the 19 T cell receptor beta chains below, sequenced in a study of vaccination and CD4 T cells after COVID-19. Their recognized antigens are unknown. Researchers used the Oncomine TCR Beta short-read assay to sequence DNA from cultured CD4+ T cells. TCRdb reanalysed the PCR reads using MiXCR and keeps one entry per CDR3 protein. The table includes more than 15,000 distinct CDR3 sequences, about three fifths detected once. The treatment is: roughly 10-day PBMC culture with coronavirus spike peptide pools or control peptides (ViraFEST assay). Sequencing input: CD4+ T cells from blood, cultured in vitro. The receptors come from a human donor who had recovered from COVID-19.

The chain combines TRBV7-9 with TRBJ2-6; D gene uncertain. Germline V gene data show CDR1 as SEHNR and CDR2 as FQNEAQ (reference sequence). V was clipped by 0 bases and J by 2 bases, with 5 bases between them. This CDR3 is 15 amino acids long. CDR3 in DNA: TGTGCCAGCAGCTTAGCCGGTGCTGGGGCCAACGTCCTGACTTTC. It is translated as CASSLAGAGANVLTF.

This chain joins TRBV27 and TRBJ2-7, with 8 bases lining up with TRBD2. Trimming took 2 bases from V and 4 from J; bases not matched to a gene: 13. The CDR3 spans 17 residues. CDR1 MNHEY and CDR2 SMNVEV come from the germline V gene (reference sequence). CDR3 protein: CASSLRAGVAGMYEQYF. CDR3 DNA: TGTGCCAGCAGTTTAAGGGCAGGGGTAGCGGGAATGTACGAGCAGTACTTC.

This clonotype was found a few times. The V and J genes are TRBV6-1 and TRBJ1-2; 11 nucleotides line up with TRBD1. The V gene's germline CDR1 is MNHNS and CDR2 SASEGT. The J segment lost 8 bases and the V segment lost 7 bases, leaving 12 bases of the junction unmatched. The length of the CDR3 is 15 residues. DNA for the CDR3: TGTGCCAGCACCCCCCGGGGACAGGGGGATGAGGGCTACACCTTC. Protein: CASTPRGQGDEGYTF.

The genes are TRBV12-3 or TRBV12-4 and TRBJ2-3; TRBD2 matches 8 bases. V was pared by 5 bases and J by 2 bases, with 3 bases of the junction left unmatched. The CDR3 length is 14 residues. The CDR3 DNA follows: TGTGCCAGCAGTCTGGGACTAGACACAGATACGCAGTATTTT. It yields the protein CASSLGLDTDTQYF.

A single count supports this clonotype. This chain uses TRBV7-2 with TRBJ1-4; 8 nucleotides line up with TRBD1. Trimming removed 5 bases from V and 6 bases from J; junction bases left unmatched: 8. Germline V lookup: CDR1 SGHTA, CDR2 FQGNSA. This CDR3 spans 15 amino acids. The CDR3 DNA reads as TGTGCCAGCAGCCCCAGGAGACAGGGGCATGAAAAACTGTTTTTT. It specifies CASSPRRQGHEKLFF.

This rearrangement joins TRBV10-3 to TRBJ2-6; D is undetermined. V was pared by 10 bases and J by 6 bases, with 13 bases between. In germline, CDR1 is ENHRY, CDR2 SYGVKD. The length of the CDR3 is 13 residues. DNA for the CDR3: TGTGCCACCAAACCCCCAGTGGCCAACGTCCTGACTTTC. Amino acid sequence: CATKPPVANVLTF.

The chain is built from TRBV4-1 and TRBJ2-7; 7 nucleotides match TRBD1. V gave up 4 bases and J gave up 7 bases; unmatched junction bases: 10. CDR3 length: 14 residues. The V gene's germline CDR1 is MGHRA and CDR2 YSYEKL. CDR3 sequence (DNA): TGCGCCAGCAGCCGGGACAGCCCAGCTTCTGAGCAGTACTTC. This gives the protein CASSRDSPASEQYF.

This rearrangement joins TRBV20-1 to TRBJ2-1; no definite D call. Looked up from germline, CDR1 is DFQATT and CDR2 is SNEGSKA (reference sequence). V lost 5 bases and J lost 4, with 6 bases in between. The CDR3 sequence is 11 residues long. The DNA for the CDR3 is TGCAGTGCTCCATTGTACAATGAGCAGTTCTTC. Protein product: CSAPLYNEQFF.

This clonotype was seen more than once but under ten times. This CDR3 is CASRETGGSGANVLTF. The CDR3 nucleotides are TGTGCCAGCAGAGAGACAGGGGGCTCTGGGGCCAACGTCCTGACTTTC. The V gene is TRBV6-2 or TRBV6-3, the J gene TRBJ2-6; TRBD1 matches at 9 bases. The CDR3 consists of 16 residues. Per the germline V gene, CDR1 is MNHEY and CDR2 is SVGEGT. V lost 6 bases, J lost 0 bases, and 3 bases stayed unmatched.

This rearrangement joins TRBV24-1 to TRBJ2-7; 9 nucleotides agree with TRBD1. V was pared by 2 bases and J by 1 base, with 8 bases of the junction left unmatched. The CDR3 loop spans 17 amino acids. The germline CDR1 and CDR2 sequences are KGHDR and SFDVKD. Here the CDR3 DNA reads TGTGCCACCAGTGATTCGACGGAGGGACAGGGATCCTACGAGCAGTACTTC. It translates to CATSDSTEGQGSYEQYF.

The V gene is TRBV20-1, the J gene TRBJ1-4, with 7 bases that match TRBD1. The junction had 6 bases not matched to a gene; V was cut back by 6 bases and J by 5 bases. The CDR3 has 13 amino acids. Germline CDR1 reads DFQATT; CDR2 reads SNEGSKA (reference sequence). The CDR3 sequence is CSAPGTANEKLFF. The CDR3 nucleotides read TGCAGTGCCCCCGGGACAGCGAATGAAAAACTGTTTTTT.

The genes are TRBV19 and TRBJ2-3, with 10 positions matching TRBD2. The CDR3 consists of 15 residues. Germline loops: CDR1 LNHDA, CDR2 SQIVND (reference sequence). The J segment lost 2 bases and the V segment lost 5 bases, leaving 4 bases of the junction unmatched. CDR3 nucleotides: TGTGCCAGTAGTGTGACTAGCGGGTACACAGATACGCAGTATTTT. This encodes CASSVTSGYTDTQYF.

The rearrangement links TRBV20-1 to TRBJ1-3, with D tentatively TRBD1 (5 bases). The CDR3 is 11 amino acids. V shed 3 bases and J shed 8 bases, with 8 bases lying between them. In germline, CDR1 is DFQATT, CDR2 SNEGSKA (reference sequence). The DNA of the CDR3 is TGCAGTGCTAGGGACAAAGACACCATATATTTT. Translating gives CSARDKDTIYF.

J is TRBJ1-1 and V is TRBV12-3 or TRBV12-4; 10 nucleotides align to TRBD1. Trimming took 3 bases from V and 4 from J; bases not matched to a gene: 5. The CDR3 loop spans 15 amino acids. CDR3 protein: CASSFRTGGATEAFF. CDR3 nucleotides: TGTGCCAGCAGTTTTCGGACAGGGGGTGCCACTGAAGCTTTCTTT.

The CDR3 reads CASSRAGQGTGELFF. Here the CDR3 DNA reads TGTGCCAGTAGCCGAGCGGGCCAGGGCACCGGGGAGCTGTTTTTT. The V and J genes are TRBV19 and TRBJ2-2; a weak D match, TRBD2 (6 bases). Germline V gene sequence: CDR1 LNHDA, CDR2 SQIVND (reference sequence). This CDR3 is 15 amino acids long. V was trimmed by 6 bases and J by 4 bases, leaving 15 bases between them.

V and J are TRBV7-9 and TRBJ1-2; D is possibly TRBD1 (5 bases). Trimming removed 3 bases from V and 5 bases from J, with 19 bases in between. Germline assignment: CDR1 SEHNR and CDR2 FQNEAQ (reference sequence). The CDR3 consists of 16 residues. CDR3 sequence: CASSLGGTFSPYGYTF. In DNA form, the CDR3 reads TGTGCCAGCAGCTTGGGGGGAACCTTCTCTCCTTATGGCTACACCTTC.

This clonotype is medium-sized by share. The chain is built from TRBV7-3 and TRBJ1-2, with 8 bases identical to TRBD1. Germline CDR1 and CDR2: SGHTA and FQGTGA. Trimming took 5 bases from V and 6 from J; bases not matched to a gene: 8. The CDR3 has 14 residues. The CDR3 sequence is CASSNRQGRDGYTF. CDR3 in DNA: TGTGCCAGCAGCAATAGACAGGGGCGAGATGGCTACACCTTC.

The chain has TRBV7-2 and TRBJ2-1; 8 positions agree with TRBD2. Germline V gives CDR1 SGHTA, CDR2 FQGNSA. The V segment lost 6 bases and the J segment 0 bases; nucleotides outside the gene matches: 4. This CDR3 comprises 15 residues. Here the CDR3 reads CASSRSGTSYNEQFF. The CDR3 DNA reads TGTGCCAGCAGTCGTAGCGGGACCTCCTACAATGAGCAGTTCTTC.

J is TRBJ1-5 and V is TRBV28, with no clear D. Trimming took off 6 bases at V and 1 base at J, with 7 bases between the two ends. CDR3 size: 13 residues. CDR1 and CDR2 from the germline V gene are MDHEN and SYDVKM. The CDR3 loop reads CASRGASNQPQHF. CDR3 DNA sequence: TGTGCCAGCAGGGGCGCAAGCAATCAGCCCCAGCATTTT.